The 9 T cell receptor beta chains given below trace back to one sample, sequenced in a study of ipilimumab plus nivolumab after autologous stem cell transplantation. The table came from immunoSEQ multiplex PCR; TCRdb's copy has only in-frame clones and leaves some out. The table lists about 17,000 clones, about 77% of them singletons, with roughly 10% in the top ten. Specimen: PBMCs, collected in a trial of ipilimumab plus nivolumab as post-transplant consolidation. The receptors were sampled from a male donor with diffuse large B-cell lymphoma.

The V gene is TRBV18, the J gene TRBJ2-1; no clear D. V dropped 1 base and J dropped 5 bases, with 12 bases sitting between them. Per the germline V gene, CDR1 is KGHSH and CDR2 is LQKENI. The CDR3 is 15 residues long. CDR3 DNA sequence: TGTGCCAGCTCACCACTTCCAGTGGGTGACAATGAGCAGTTCTTC. Translation gives CASSPLPVGDNEQFF.

The genes are TRBV5-4 and TRBJ1-2; 8 positions match TRBD1. Trimming took 4 bases from V and 10 from J; bases not matched to a gene: 6. The germline CDR1 and CDR2 sequences are SGHNT and YYREEE (reference sequence). The CDR3 consists of 12 residues. For the CDR3, the DNA is TGTGCCAGCAGCGTGACAGGGGAGGACTACACCTTC. It is translated as CASSVTGEDYTF.

This clone was detected a few times. This chain links TRBV27 with TRBJ2-1, with a weak D call TRBD1 (6 bases). CDR3 length equals 15 residues. V was pared by 0 bases and J by 3 bases, with 9 bases between. Germline-derived CDR1 and CDR2 are MNHEY and SMNVEV (reference sequence). The CDR3, as DNA: TGTGCCAGCAGTTTATCCGCCAGGGGCTACAATGAGCAGTTCTTC. Its protein product is CASSLSARGYNEQFF.

This chain connects TRBV19 to TRBJ2-3; D is undetermined. Germline CDR1 is LNHDA and CDR2 is SQIVND (reference sequence). V lost 6 bases and J lost 3, with 4 bases in between. The CDR3 spans 11 residues. CDR3 sequence reads: CASRGTDTQYF. The CDR3 nucleotides are TGTGCCAGTAGGGGGACAGATACGCAGTATTTT.

This sequence joins TRBV11-3 and TRBJ2-1, with TRBD2 as a possible D gene (6 bases). V lost 3 bases to trimming and J lost 0 bases, with 12 bases between them. Germline V gene lookup returns CDR1 SGHNT and CDR2 YENEEA. The CDR3 is 16 residues long. The CDR3 spells CASSFSSGRSYNEQFF. The DNA for the CDR3 is TGTGCCAGCAGCTTCAGTAGCGGCCGCTCCTACAATGAGCAGTTCTTC.

V is TRBV5-6 and J is TRBJ2-4, with 7 bases aligning to TRBD2. The CDR3 loop spans 15 amino acids. Germline V gene data show CDR1 as SGHDT and CDR2 as YYEEEE. J was trimmed by 8 bases and V by 0 bases; bases with no gene match: 8. The CDR3 DNA reads as TGTGCCAGCAGCTTGGGAGGGTCTAGCGGTGACATTCAGTACTTC. Its translation: CASSLGGSSGDIQYF.

The V call is TRBV5-1, the J call TRBJ1-2, with 8 bases lining up with TRBD1. From germline, CDR1 is SGHRS and CDR2 YFSETQ. V trimming: 4 bases; J trimming: 7 bases; junction bases outside the gene matches: 12. CDR3 length: 15 amino acids. The CDR3 here is CASSEPGTGPRGYTF. CDR3 DNA sequence: TGCGCCAGCAGCGAGCCGGGGACAGGACCTCGTGGCTACACCTTC.

This rearrangement joins TRBV7-9 to TRBJ1-2; unclear D gene. The germline V gene has CDR1 SEHNR and CDR2 FQNEAQ (reference sequence). This CDR3 is 13 amino acids long. Trimming removed 5 bases at V and 6 bases at J, with 13 bases between. The CDR3: CASSPWTMDGYTF. In nucleotides, the CDR3 is TGTGCCAGCAGCCCGTGGACGATGGATGGCTACACCTTC.

The table lists this clone with a few counts. The J gene is TRBJ1-1, the V gene TRBV11-2, with a possible D match to TRBD1 (5 bases). Germline values: CDR1 SGHAT, CDR2 FQNNGV. CDR3 length: 13 amino acids. Deletions cut 0 bases from V and 6 bases from J, with 8 bases between. CDR3 nucleotide sequence: TGTGCCAGCAGCTTAGACAGGGACGCTGAAGCTTTCTTT. Encoded protein: CASSLDRDAEAFF.